This TCR beta chain was retrieved from a study of beta chain features in type 1 diabetes. Study-level findings and limits: High TCR expression in some cells could lead to their over-representation in cDNA sequencing. VDJ junctions sequenced from type 1 diabetes patients showed fewer insertions and more deletions.

Details on this clone: Its antigen remains unknown.

Reverse transcription of all isolated RNA meant that expressed TCRB transcripts were sequenced. Roughly 3.5 million reads per sample on average were obtained from naive, central memory and regulatory T cell samples. Some clones are missing from TCRdb's copy, which holds only in-frame ones; the method was immunoSEQ multiplex PCR. The table lists 970,000 or so clones, roughly a sixth of them singletons. The germline V gene encodes CDR1 MGHDK and CDR2 SYGVNS. Trimming cost V 7 bases and J 3 bases, with 14 bases left between them. This CDR3 spans 14 amino acids. The genes are TRBV25-1 and TRBJ2-3; D gene ambiguous. This TCR was recovered from a woman younger than 35 in good health. The sample was naive CD4+ T cells from blood. CDR3 sequence (DNA): TGTGCCAGCAACCCTCCGGGTGGAACAGATACGCAGTATTTT. This codes for CASNPPGGTDTQYF.